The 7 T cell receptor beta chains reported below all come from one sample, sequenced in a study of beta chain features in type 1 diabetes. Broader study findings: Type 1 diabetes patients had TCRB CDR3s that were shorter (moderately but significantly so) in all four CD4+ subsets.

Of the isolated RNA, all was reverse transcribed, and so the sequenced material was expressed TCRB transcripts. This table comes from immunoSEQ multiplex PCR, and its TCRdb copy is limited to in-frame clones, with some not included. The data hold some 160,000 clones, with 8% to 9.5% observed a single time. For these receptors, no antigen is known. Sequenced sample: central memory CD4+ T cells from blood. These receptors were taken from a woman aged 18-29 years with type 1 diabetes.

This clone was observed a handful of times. CDR3 region: CASSFILADEQFF. CDR3 DNA: TGTGCCAGCAGCTTCATCCTAGCCGATGAGCAGTTCTTC. The chain uses TRBV7-3 and TRBJ2-1, with D possibly matching TRBD2 (5 bases). This CDR3 region has 13 residues. The V and J ends lost 3 bases and 8 bases respectively, with 11 bases between them. CDR1 SGHTA and CDR2 FQGTGA come from the germline V gene.

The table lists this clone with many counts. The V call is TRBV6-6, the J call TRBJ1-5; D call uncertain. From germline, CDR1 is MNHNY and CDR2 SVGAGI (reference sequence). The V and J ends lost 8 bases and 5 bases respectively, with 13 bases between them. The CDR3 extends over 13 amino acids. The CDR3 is CASGEEWDQPQHF. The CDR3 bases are TGTGCCAGCGGGGAGGAATGGGATCAGCCCCAGCATTTT.

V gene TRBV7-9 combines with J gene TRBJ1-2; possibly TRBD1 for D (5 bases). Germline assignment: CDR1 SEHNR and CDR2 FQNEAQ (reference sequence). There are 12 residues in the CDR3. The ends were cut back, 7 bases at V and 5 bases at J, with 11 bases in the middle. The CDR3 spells CASTSAGYGYTF. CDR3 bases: TGTGCCAGCACTTCAGCAGGGTATGGCTACACCTTC.

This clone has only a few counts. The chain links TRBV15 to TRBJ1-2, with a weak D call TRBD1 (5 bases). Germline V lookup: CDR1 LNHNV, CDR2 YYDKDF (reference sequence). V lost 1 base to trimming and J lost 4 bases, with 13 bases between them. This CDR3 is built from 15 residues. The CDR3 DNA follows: TGTGCCACCAGCAGAGTCCCAGGGCGCAGCTATGGCTACACCTTC. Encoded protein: CATSRVPGRSYGYTF.

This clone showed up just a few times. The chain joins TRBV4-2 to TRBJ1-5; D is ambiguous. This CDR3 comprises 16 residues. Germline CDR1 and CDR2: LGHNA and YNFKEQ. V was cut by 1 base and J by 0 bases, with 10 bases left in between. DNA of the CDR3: TGTGCCAGCAGCCAAGGGCAGGCGAATAGCAATCAGCCCCAGCATTTT. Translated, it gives CASSQGQANSNQPQHF.

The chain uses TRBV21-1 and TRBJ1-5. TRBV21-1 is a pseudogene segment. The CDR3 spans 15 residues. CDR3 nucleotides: TGTGCCAGCAGCAATCAAGGAGGGAAAGGCCAGCCCCAGCATTTT. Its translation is CASSNQGGKGQPQHF.

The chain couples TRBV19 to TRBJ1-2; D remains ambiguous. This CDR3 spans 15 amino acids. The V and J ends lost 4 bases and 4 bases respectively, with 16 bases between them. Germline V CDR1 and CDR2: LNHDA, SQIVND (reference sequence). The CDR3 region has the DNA TGTGCCAGTAGTAACCGGGCAGAGGGCGGCTATGGCTACACCTTC. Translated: CASSNRAEGGYGYTF.